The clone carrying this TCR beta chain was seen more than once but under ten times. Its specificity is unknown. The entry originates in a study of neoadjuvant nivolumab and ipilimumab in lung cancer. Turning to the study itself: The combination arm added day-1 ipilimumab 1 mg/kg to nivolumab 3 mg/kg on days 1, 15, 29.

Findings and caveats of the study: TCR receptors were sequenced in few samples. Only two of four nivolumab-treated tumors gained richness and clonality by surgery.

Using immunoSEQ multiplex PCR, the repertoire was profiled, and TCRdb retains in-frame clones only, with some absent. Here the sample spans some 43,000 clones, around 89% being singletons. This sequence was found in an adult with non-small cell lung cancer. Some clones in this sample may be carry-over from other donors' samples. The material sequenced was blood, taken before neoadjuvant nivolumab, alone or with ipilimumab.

For the CDR3, the DNA is TGTGCCTGGAGTGACGGGGGCAGCAATCAGCCCCAGCATTTT. Translating gives CAWSDGGSNQPQHF. This chain uses TRBV30 with TRBJ1-5, with D perhaps matching TRBD1 (6 bases). The germline V gene encodes CDR1 GTSNPN and CDR2 SVGIG (reference sequence). Trimming pared 1 base from V and 1 base from J, leaving 8 bases between. This CDR3 is 14 amino acids long.